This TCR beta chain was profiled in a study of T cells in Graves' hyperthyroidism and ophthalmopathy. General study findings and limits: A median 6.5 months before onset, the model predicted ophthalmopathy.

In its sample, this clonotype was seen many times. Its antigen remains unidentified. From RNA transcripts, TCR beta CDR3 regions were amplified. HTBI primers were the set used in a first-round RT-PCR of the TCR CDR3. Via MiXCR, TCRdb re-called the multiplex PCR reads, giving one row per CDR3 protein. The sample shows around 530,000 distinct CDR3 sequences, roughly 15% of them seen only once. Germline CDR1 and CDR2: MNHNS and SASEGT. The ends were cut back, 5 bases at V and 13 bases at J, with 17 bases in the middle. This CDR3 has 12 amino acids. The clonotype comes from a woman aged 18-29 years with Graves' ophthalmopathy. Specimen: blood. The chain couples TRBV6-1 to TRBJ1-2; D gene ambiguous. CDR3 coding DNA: TGTGCCAGCAGTTCAATTGCGGGTGTTCCCACCTTC. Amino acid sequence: CASSSIAGVPTF.